One sample yielded the 14 T cell receptor beta chains listed below, sequenced in a study of PD-L1 blockade in urothelial cancer. The time point was: pretreatment peripheral blood. Sequencing was performed with immunoSEQ multiplex PCR; in TCRdb, only in-frame clones are kept and a portion is missing. The sample consists of 43,000 or so clones, over 75% of them appearing once. Sequencing was performed on PBMCs, taken around atezolizumab (anti-PD-L1) treatment. The receptors shown here come from a man aged 55 to 69 with urothelial cancer.

The J gene is TRBJ2-3, the V gene TRBV30, with no clear D. The CDR3 loop spans 11 amino acids. The V end lost 1 base, the J end lost 5 bases, and 4 bases lay between the germline ends. Germline values: CDR1 GTSNPN, CDR2 SVGIG (reference sequence). In DNA form, the CDR3 reads TGTGCCTGGAGTGAGAGAGATACGCAGTATTTT. Protein product: CAWSERDTQYF.

V usage is TRBV9 and J usage is TRBJ2-2; D is possibly TRBD2 (5 bases). V was shortened by 0 bases and J by 2 bases, with 8 bases between the two germline ends. The germline gives CDR1 SGDLS, CDR2 YYNGEE. The CDR3 extends over 15 amino acids. The DNA of the CDR3 is TGTGCCAGCAGCGTAGGGACTTTTAACACCGGGGAGCTGTTTTTT. Protein sequence: CASSVGTFNTGELFF.

This sequence joins TRBV5-1 and TRBJ1-1, with TRBD1 as a possible D gene (6 bases). CDR3 size: 15 residues. Trimming removed 2 bases from V and 3 bases from J, with 14 bases in between. Per germline, CDR1 SGHRS and CDR2 YFSETQ. DNA of the CDR3: TGCGCCAGCAGCTTTGGCAGGGGAAGGGACACTGAAGCTTTCTTT. This sequence encodes CASSFGRGRDTEAFF. Filled out from reference TRBV5-1 and TRBJ1-1, the complete variable domain reads KAGVTQTPRYLIKTRGQQVTLSCSPISGHRSVSWYQQTPGQGLQFLFEYFSETQRNKGNFPGRFSGRQFSNSRSEMNVSTLELGDSALYLCASSFGRGRDTEAFFGQGTRLTVV.

The V call is TRBV13, the J call TRBJ1-3; the D is unclear. The CDR3 is 16 residues long. The V end was cut by 3 bases, the J end by 0 bases, with 12 bases between. CDR1 and CDR2 from the germline V gene are PRHDT and FYEKMQ (reference sequence). The CDR3 reads CASSLRLPSSGNTIYF. In nucleotides, the CDR3 is TGTGCCAGCAGCTTGAGACTCCCGTCCTCTGGAAACACCATATATTTT.

J is TRBJ1-2 and V is TRBV6-5; D unresolved. V lost 8 bases to trimming and J lost 4 bases, with 17 bases between them. This CDR3 region has 14 residues. Germline values: CDR1 MNHEY, CDR2 SVGAGI. The CDR3 protein is CASGRGQVGYGYTF. The DNA of the CDR3 is TGTGCCAGCGGGAGAGGGCAGGTCGGCTATGGCTACACCTTC.

V usage is TRBV10-3 and J usage is TRBJ1-1; no clear D. Trimming removed 11 bases from V and 1 base from J, with 11 bases in between. Germline V gives CDR1 ENHRY, CDR2 SYGVKD. The CDR3 loop spans 12 amino acids. CDR3 nucleotide sequence: TGTGCCGCTCCTTGGCCGAACACTGAAGCTTTCTTT. Translating gives CAAPWPNTEAFF.

This chain uses TRBV6-5 with TRBJ2-3; 11 bases match TRBD2. The CDR3 covers 16 residues. The germline V gene has CDR1 MNHEY and CDR2 SVGAGI. V lost 2 bases to trimming and J lost 6 bases; unmatched junction nucleotides: 7. The DNA for the CDR3 is TGTGCCAGCAGTTACCATAGCGGGAGGGAGGGGGATACGCAGTATTTT. This codes for CASSYHSGREGDTQYF.

The chain joins TRBV9 to TRBJ2-7; 9 nucleotides agree with TRBD1. The CDR3 has 15 amino acids. Germline lookup yields CDR1 SGDLS and CDR2 YYNGEE. V lost 0 bases, J lost 5 bases, and 6 bases stayed unmatched. The CDR3 coding sequence is TGTGCCAGCAGCGTAGGCGGGACAGGGATCAACGAGCAGTACTTC. It yields the protein CASSVGGTGINEQYF.

V usage is TRBV4-2 and J usage is TRBJ1-5; D perhaps matches TRBD1 (5 bases). The ends were cut back, 1 base at V and 2 bases at J, with 15 bases in the middle. The CDR3 spans 17 residues. Germline loops: CDR1 LGHNA, CDR2 YNFKEQ. The CDR3, as DNA: TGTGCCAGCAGCCAAGTAAGGGGTGCTAATGGCAATCAGCCCCAGCATTTT. Translating it yields CASSQVRGANGNQPQHF.

This clone was detected once. This chain uses TRBV11-2 with TRBJ2-7, with 7 bases fitting TRBD2. With 1 base clipped from V and 6 bases from J, the junction kept 3 bases outside the gene matches. The CDR3 consists of 13 residues. Per the germline V gene, CDR1 is SGHAT and CDR2 is FQNNGV. The CDR3 spells CASSLAGGGEQYF. The CDR3 DNA is TGTGCCAGCAGCTTAGCCGGCGGGGGCGAGCAGTACTTC. The whole variable domain, remainder taken from reference TRBV11-2 and TRBJ2-7, is EAGVAQSPRYKIIEKRQSVAFWCNPISGHATLYWYQQILGQGPKLLIQFQNNGVVDDSQLPKDRFSAERLKGVDSTLKIQPAKLEDSAVYLCASSLAGGGEQYFGPGTRLTVT.

The chain uses TRBV4-1 and TRBJ2-3; 7 bases are shared with TRBD1. Trimming at V came to 3 bases and at J to 1 base, leaving 7 bases not matched to a gene. This CDR3 has 16 amino acids. Germline assignment: CDR1 MGHRA and CDR2 YSYEKL. The CDR3 coding sequence is TGCGCCAGCAGCCATCGGGACAGTCCTGGCACAGATACGCAGTATTTT. Protein: CASSHRDSPGTDTQYF.

This clone was counted only a few times. The V gene is TRBV2, the J gene TRBJ2-7, with 14 nucleotides matching TRBD2. CDR1 SNHLY and CDR2 FYNNEI come from the germline V gene. With 2 bases clipped from V and 0 bases from J, the junction kept 9 bases outside the gene matches. CDR3 length: 19 amino acids. As DNA, the CDR3 is TGTGCCAGCAGTGAATTGCCCGGACTAGCGGGGGGTTCCTCCTACGAGCAGTACTTC. It translates to CASSELPGLAGGSSYEQYF.

The chain couples TRBV19 to TRBJ2-1, with 7 positions matching TRBD2. V trimming: 4 bases; J trimming: 6 bases; junction bases outside the gene matches: 6. This CDR3 has 14 residues. CDR1 is LNHDA and CDR2 is SQIVND in the germline V gene (reference sequence). This chain's CDR3 is CASSRWEGLNEQFF. The DNA of the CDR3 is TGTGCCAGTAGTAGATGGGAGGGGCTCAATGAGCAGTTCTTC.

The rearrangement uses TRBV7-9 and TRBJ1-2, with D possibly TRBD1 on 6 matching bases. Germline CDR1 and CDR2: SEHNR and FQNEAQ (reference sequence). The CDR3 runs 14 residues. Trimming left V 4 bases short and J 4 bases short, with 13 bases between. CDR3 residues: CASSSLQGLYGYTF. In DNA form, the CDR3 reads TGTGCCAGCAGCTCCCTACAGGGCCTCTATGGCTACACCTTC.